Presented here are 26 T cell receptor beta chains from one specimen sequenced in a study of cytomegalovirus exposure and HLA in healthy donors. The PCR made use of 60 Vbeta and 13 Jbeta primers. The data were produced by immunoSEQ multiplex PCR, yet TCRdb's version contains in-frame clones alone and is incomplete. The repertoire holds tens of thousands of clones, 75% seen once, with around 25% in the top ten. Sequencing used PBMCs. Receptors originate from a woman aged 40 to 49 in good health and CMV-seropositive.

J is TRBJ2-6 and V is TRBV6-4; 9 nucleotides align to TRBD1. This CDR3 spans 19 amino acids. Germline V gene lookup returns CDR1 MRHNA and CDR2 SNTAGT. With 5 bases clipped from V and 1 base from J, the junction kept 12 bases outside the gene matches. In DNA, the CDR3 is TGTGCCAGCAGTACTGGCGCGGGACAGGGAGGGTCTGGGGCCAACGTCCTGACTTTC. It codes for CASSTGAGQGGSGANVLTF.

The chain carries TRBV6-1 and TRBJ1-1; possibly TRBD1 for D (5 bases). V was shortened by 6 bases and J by 0 bases, with 14 bases between the two germline ends. The CDR3 covers 15 residues. Germline V gene sequence: CDR1 MNHNS, CDR2 SASEGT. CDR3 protein: CASRLGWGLNTEAFF. DNA of the CDR3: TGTGCCAGCAGGCTTGGATGGGGCCTGAACACTGAAGCTTTCTTT.

The J gene is TRBJ2-7, the V gene TRBV28; 12 bases align to TRBD1. The ends lost 8 bases at V and 4 bases at J; junction bases unmatched: 9. The germline V gene encodes CDR1 MDHEN and CDR2 SYDVKM. The CDR3 is 15 residues long. Here the CDR3 reads CASLPGTGGKYEQYF. In DNA form, the CDR3 reads TGTGCCAGCCTACCAGGGACAGGGGGCAAATACGAGCAGTACTTC.

This sequence joins TRBV27 and TRBJ2-2; possibly TRBD2 for D (6 bases). Trimming stripped 5 bases from V and 5 bases from J, with 15 bases between. This CDR3 has 15 amino acids. CDR1 and CDR2 from the germline V gene are MNHEY and SMNVEV (reference sequence). Written as DNA, the CDR3 is TGTGCCAGCAGTCCACTCATGGAGGGAACCGGGGAGCTGTTTTTT. Encoded protein: CASSPLMEGTGELFF.

The chain links TRBV6-1 to TRBJ1-3; D possibly corresponds to TRBD1 (5 bases). This CDR3 is 15 amino acids long. The germline CDR1 and CDR2 sequences are MNHNS and SASEGT. Trimming shortened V by 5 bases and J by 0 bases, and 11 bases separated the two germline ends. The CDR3 DNA follows: TGTGCCAGCAGTCCAACAGGACCCTCTGGAAACACCATATATTTT. This gives the protein CASSPTGPSGNTIYF.

The rearrangement links TRBV6-6 to TRBJ1-2, with 8 bases lining up with TRBD1. CDR1 and CDR2 from the germline V gene are MNHNY and SVGAGI (reference sequence). The CDR3 contains 16 residues. With V trimmed by 0 bases and J by 6 bases, 9 bases remained unmatched. CDR3 nucleotide sequence: TGTGCCAGCAGTTACTCGAAAGGACAGGGAGTAAATGGCTACACCTTC. Its translation is CASSYSKGQGVNGYTF.

The genes are TRBV6-5 and TRBJ1-5, with 8 nucleotides matching TRBD1. J lost 4 bases, V lost 5 bases, and 4 bases had no gene match. CDR1 and CDR2 (germline): MNHEY, SVGAGI. The CDR3 has 14 residues. The CDR3 here is CASSPRTGNQPQHF. Here the CDR3 DNA reads TGTGCCAGCAGTCCTCGGACAGGGAATCAGCCCCAGCATTTT.

The chain has TRBV18 and TRBJ1-5; 9 positions agree with TRBD1. J gave up 4 bases and V 6 bases, and 10 bases lay outside the gene matches. The CDR3 sequence is 16 residues long. The V gene's germline CDR1 is KGHSH and CDR2 LQKENI. This CDR3 is CASSRQGTGLNQPQHF. As DNA, the CDR3 is TGTGCCAGCTCCCGCCAAGGGACAGGGCTGAATCAGCCCCAGCATTTT.

CDR3 protein: CASSLTPFEAFF. The CDR3 DNA reads as TGTGCCAGCAGCTTGACACCTTTTGAAGCTTTCTTT. J is TRBJ1-1 and V is TRBV7-8; D gene ambiguous. Trimming cost V 3 bases and J 7 bases, with 9 bases left between them. Per the germline V gene, CDR1 is SGHVS and CDR2 is FQNEAQ. The length of the CDR3 is 12 residues.

The gene calls are TRBV5-6 and TRBJ2-4; 7 bases are shared with TRBD1. The V segment lost 4 bases and the J segment 3 bases; nucleotides outside the gene matches: 7. CDR1 SGHDT and CDR2 YYEEEE come from the germline V gene. CDR3 size: 15 residues. CDR3 loop: CASSETGIDKNIQYF. The CDR3 DNA sequence: TGTGCCAGCAGCGAGACAGGGATAGACAAAAACATTCAGTACTTC.

This clone was seen a handful of times. The chain recombines TRBV14 with TRBJ2-4; a weak D match, TRBD2 (6 bases). Germline V gene sequence: CDR1 SGHDN, CDR2 FVKESK. The CDR3 is 20 residues long. Trimming took off 0 bases at V and 3 bases at J, with 24 bases between the two ends. CDR3 in DNA: TGTGCCAGCAGCCAAGAGGCTAGCGAAGTAGCACCCGTAGGCAAAAACATTCAGTACTTC. It translates to CASSQEASEVAPVGKNIQYF.

V gene TRBV30 combines with J gene TRBJ1-3, with D hard to call. V gave up 2 bases and J gave up 2 bases, with 7 bases separating them. The CDR3 is 13 residues long. Germline V gene data show CDR1 as GTSNPN and CDR2 as SVGIG (reference sequence). Here the CDR3 DNA reads TGTGCCTGGAGTACTTCCACTGGAAACACCATATATTTT. Translation: CAWSTSTGNTIYF.

The chain uses TRBV18 and TRBJ1-1, with D possibly matching TRBD1 (6 bases). From germline, CDR1 is KGHSH and CDR2 LQKENI. The V and J ends lost 6 bases and 6 bases respectively, with 14 bases between them. CDR3 size: 13 residues. The CDR3 DNA is TGTGCCAGCTCCCCCCGGGGGGGCCCTGAAGCTTTCTTT. This translates into CASSPRGGPEAFF.

This clone was detected once. V gene TRBV10-1 combines with J gene TRBJ2-3; 12 nucleotides align to TRBD2. The CDR3 totals 16 residues. Germline V gives CDR1 WNHNN, CDR2 SYGVQD (reference sequence). With 3 bases clipped from V and 0 bases from J, the junction kept 1 base outside the gene matches. This CDR3 is CASSDGTSGSTDTQYF. CDR3 in DNA: TGCGCCAGCAGTGATGGGACTAGCGGGAGCACAGATACGCAGTATTTT.

The V gene is TRBV5-4, the J gene TRBJ1-2; 11 bases agree with TRBD1. From germline, CDR1 is SGHNT and CDR2 YYREEE (reference sequence). With V trimmed by 0 bases and J by 2 bases, 6 bases remained unmatched. The CDR3 is 17 amino acids. CDR3 coding DNA: TGTGCCAGCAGCTTGGCCGCTAGGACAGGGGGCAACTATGGCTACACCTTC. Its protein is CASSLAARTGGNYGYTF.

This clone turned up a few times. The rearrangement uses TRBV19 and TRBJ1-1; no firm D call. This CDR3 has 14 amino acids. Germline CDR1 reads LNHDA; CDR2 reads SQIVND (reference sequence). Trimming cost V 6 bases and J 3 bases, with 14 bases left between them. CDR3 loop: CASRNFDGYTEAFF. The CDR3 DNA reads TGTGCCAGTAGGAATTTCGACGGGTACACTGAAGCTTTCTTT.

The V and J genes are TRBV7-9 and TRBJ1-5; D unclear. The CDR3 extends over 12 amino acids. V was shortened by 2 bases and J by 4 bases, with 3 bases between the two germline ends. In germline, CDR1 is SEHNR, CDR2 FQNEAQ (reference sequence). CDR3: CASSLYNQPQHF. The CDR3 DNA follows: TGTGCCAGCAGCTTATATAATCAGCCCCAGCATTTT.

This chain uses TRBV6-5 with TRBJ1-5, with 7 bases matching TRBD1. CDR3 length: 15 amino acids. In germline, CDR1 is MNHEY, CDR2 SVGAGI. Losses at the gene ends were 11 bases for V and 0 bases for J; bases not matched to a gene: 10. The CDR3 sequence: CAGTSGTDSNQPQHF. CDR3 sequence (DNA): TGTGCCGGGACCTCCGGGACAGATAGCAATCAGCCCCAGCATTTT.

The chain uses TRBV9 and TRBJ2-7, with 8 bases that match TRBD2. Looked up from germline, CDR1 is SGDLS and CDR2 is YYNGEE. This CDR3 is built from 14 residues. V trimming: 0 bases; J trimming: 4 bases; junction bases outside the gene matches: 3. CDR3 nucleotide sequence: TGTGCCAGCAGCGTAGCGTCTAGCGGGTACGAGCAGTACTTC. Its translation is CASSVASSGYEQYF.

The chain combines TRBV10-3 with TRBJ2-5; weak D call: TRBD1 (6 bases). The closer fit of TRBJ2-7 to the DNA end suggests the J call may be wrong. Germline V CDR1 and CDR2: ENHRY, SYGVKD. The CDR3 is 15 amino acids. CDR3 sequence: CAISESTVQGYEQYF. CDR3 coding DNA: TGTGCCATCAGTGAATCGACTGTACAGGGCTACGAGCAGTACTTC.

A few counts support this clone. The chain recombines TRBV7-9 with TRBJ1-5; 7 bases agree with TRBD1. CDR1 and CDR2 from the germline V gene are SEHNR and FQNEAQ (reference sequence). The V segment lost 4 bases and the J segment 6 bases; nucleotides outside the gene matches: 3. The CDR3 runs 13 residues. CDR3 coding DNA: TGTGCCAGCAGCTCCAGGGACAGTCAGCCCCAGCATTTT. Translated, it gives CASSSRDSQPQHF.

The V and J genes are TRBV29-1 and TRBJ2-3; 7 bases fit TRBD2. Trimming cost V 3 bases and J 2 bases; bases outside gene matches: 2. The germline gives CDR1 SQVTM, CDR2 ANQGSEA. The length of the CDR3 is 13 residues. Written as DNA, the CDR3 is TGCAGCGTTGACGGGAGGCCCACAGATACGCAGTATTTT. This gives the protein CSVDGRPTDTQYF.

J is TRBJ1-1 and V is TRBV5-4; D gene unclear. Deletions cut 4 bases from V and 4 bases from J, with 20 bases between. The CDR3 has 16 amino acids. Germline values: CDR1 SGHNT, CDR2 YYREEE (reference sequence). The CDR3 DNA reads TGTGCCAGCAGCCCCCCCGAGCCCGCCCTAAGCACTGAAGCTTTCTTT. Translation gives CASSPPEPALSTEAFF.

This sequence joins TRBV5-1 and TRBJ2-3; D unclear. Germline CDR1 reads SGHRS; CDR2 reads YFSETQ. The CDR3 covers 16 residues. The germline V and J ends were trimmed by 4 bases and 0 bases, with 15 bases remaining between them. CDR3 loop: CASSPLAGFSTDTQYF. CDR3 in DNA: TGCGCCAGCAGCCCCTTGGCCGGGTTTAGCACAGATACGCAGTATTTT. Complete variable domain (other parts from reference TRBV5-1 and TRBJ2-3): KAGVTQTPRYLIKTRGQQVTLSCSPISGHRSVSWYQQTPGQGLQFLFEYFSETQRNKGNFPGRFSGRQFSNSRSEMNVSTLELGDSALYLCASSPLAGFSTDTQYFGPGTRLTVL.

The genes are TRBV19 and TRBJ2-3, with 10 bases lining up with TRBD1. Trimming removed 5 bases from V and 4 bases from J; junction bases left unmatched: 3. The CDR3 length is 14 residues. Looked up from germline, CDR1 is LNHDA and CDR2 is SQIVND (reference sequence). In DNA, the CDR3 is TGTGCCAGTAGTCCCGGACAGGGGGCAGATACGCAGTATTTT. Protein product: CASSPGQGADTQYF.

This sequence joins TRBV7-9 and TRBJ1-4; D is perhaps TRBD1 (6 bases). CDR1 is SEHNR and CDR2 is FQNEAQ in the germline V gene (reference sequence). This CDR3 spans 13 amino acids. V lost 2 bases and J lost 8, with 9 bases in between. The CDR3 nucleotides read TGTGCCAGCAGCTTACCGGGGACAGAAAAACTGTTTTTT. This encodes CASSLPGTEKLFF.